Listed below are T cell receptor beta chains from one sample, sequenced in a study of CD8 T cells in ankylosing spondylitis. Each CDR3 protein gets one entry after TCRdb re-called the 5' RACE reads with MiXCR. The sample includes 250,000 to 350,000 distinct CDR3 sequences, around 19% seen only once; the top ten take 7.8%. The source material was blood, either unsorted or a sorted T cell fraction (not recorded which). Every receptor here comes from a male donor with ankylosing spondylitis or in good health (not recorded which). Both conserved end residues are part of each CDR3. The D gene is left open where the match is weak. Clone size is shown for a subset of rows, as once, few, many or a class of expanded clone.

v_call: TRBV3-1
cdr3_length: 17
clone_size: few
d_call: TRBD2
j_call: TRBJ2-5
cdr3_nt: TGTGCCAGCAGCCACCCAGGGGTTCTAGCGGGAGTAGAGACCCAGTACTTC
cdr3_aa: CASSHPGVLAGVETQYF

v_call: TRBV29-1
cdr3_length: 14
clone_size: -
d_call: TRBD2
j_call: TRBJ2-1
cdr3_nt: TGCAGCGTTGAAGATCGTTGGGAGGGACATGAGCAGTTCTTC
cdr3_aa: CSVEDRWEGHEQFF

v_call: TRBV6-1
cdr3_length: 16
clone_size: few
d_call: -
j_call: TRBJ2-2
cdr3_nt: TGTGCCAGCAGACGCTTCGGTAGCGGGAACACCGGGGAGCTGTTTTTT
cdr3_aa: CASRRFGSGNTGELFF

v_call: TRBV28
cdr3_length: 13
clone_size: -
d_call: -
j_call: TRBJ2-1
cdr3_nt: TGTGCCAGCAGTTTTGCAGGGACGGATGAGCAGTTCTTC
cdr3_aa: CASSFAGTDEQFF

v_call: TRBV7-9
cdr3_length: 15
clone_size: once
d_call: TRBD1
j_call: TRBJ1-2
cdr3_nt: TGTGCCAGCAGCTCACCTGGACAGGCTAACTATGGCTACACCTTC
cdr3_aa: CASSSPGQANYGYTF

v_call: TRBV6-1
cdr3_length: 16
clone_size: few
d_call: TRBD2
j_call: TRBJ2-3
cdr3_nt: TGTGCCAGCAGTGGACTTAGCGGGGGAAGCACAGATACGCAGTATTTT
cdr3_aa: CASSGLSGGSTDTQYF

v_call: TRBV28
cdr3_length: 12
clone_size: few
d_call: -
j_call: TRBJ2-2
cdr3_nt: TGTGCCAGCGCACTGCCTTACGGGGAGCTGTTTTTT
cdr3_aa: CASALPYGELFF

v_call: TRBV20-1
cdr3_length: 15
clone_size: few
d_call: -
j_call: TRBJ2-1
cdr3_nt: TGCAGTGCTAGAGGGGGGGAAAGCTCCTACAATGAGCAGTTCTTC
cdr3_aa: CSARGGESSYNEQFF

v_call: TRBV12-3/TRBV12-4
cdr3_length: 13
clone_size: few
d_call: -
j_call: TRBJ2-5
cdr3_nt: TGTGCCAGCAGCGGGGATACTCAAGAGACCCAGTACTTC
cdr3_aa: CASSGDTQETQYF

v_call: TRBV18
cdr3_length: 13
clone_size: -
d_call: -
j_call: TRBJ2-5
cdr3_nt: TGTGCCAGCTCACCACCTACTCAAGAGACCCAGTACTTC
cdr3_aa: CASSPPTQETQYF

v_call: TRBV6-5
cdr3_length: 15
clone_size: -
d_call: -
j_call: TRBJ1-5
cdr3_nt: TGTGCCAGCAGTTACGTCGGGGCTGGTAGTCAGCCCCAGCATTTT
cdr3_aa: CASSYVGAGSQPQHF

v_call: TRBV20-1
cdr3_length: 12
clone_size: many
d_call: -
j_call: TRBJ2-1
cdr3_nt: TGCAGTGCCCCGGACCGCTACAATGAGCAGTTCTTC
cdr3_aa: CSAPDRYNEQFF

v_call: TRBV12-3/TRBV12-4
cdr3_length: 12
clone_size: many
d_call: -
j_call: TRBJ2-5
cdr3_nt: TGTGCCAGCAGTAAGCTAGCGCCGACCCAGTACTTC
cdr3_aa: CASSKLAPTQYF

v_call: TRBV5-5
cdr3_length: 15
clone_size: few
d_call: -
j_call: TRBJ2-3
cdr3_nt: TGTGCCAGCAGCTTTTTGGGGGGATGGACAGATACGCAGTATTTT
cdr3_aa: CASSFLGGWTDTQYF

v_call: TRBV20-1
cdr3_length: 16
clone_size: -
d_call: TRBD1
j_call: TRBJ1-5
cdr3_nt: TGCAGTGCTAGCCCCCAGGGGGTCGCCCGAAATCAGCCCCAGCATTTT
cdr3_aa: CSASPQGVARNQPQHF

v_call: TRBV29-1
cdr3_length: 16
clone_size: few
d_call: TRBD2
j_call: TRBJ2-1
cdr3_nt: TGCAGCGTTGGGGGGGGAGTCTCCGGCCCCTACAATGAGCAGTTCTTC
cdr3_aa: CSVGGGVSGPYNEQFF

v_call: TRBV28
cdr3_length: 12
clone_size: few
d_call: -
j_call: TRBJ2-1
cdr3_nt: TGTGCCAGCAGTTTTGGAACACAATGGCCGTTCTTC
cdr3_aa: CASSFGTQWPFF